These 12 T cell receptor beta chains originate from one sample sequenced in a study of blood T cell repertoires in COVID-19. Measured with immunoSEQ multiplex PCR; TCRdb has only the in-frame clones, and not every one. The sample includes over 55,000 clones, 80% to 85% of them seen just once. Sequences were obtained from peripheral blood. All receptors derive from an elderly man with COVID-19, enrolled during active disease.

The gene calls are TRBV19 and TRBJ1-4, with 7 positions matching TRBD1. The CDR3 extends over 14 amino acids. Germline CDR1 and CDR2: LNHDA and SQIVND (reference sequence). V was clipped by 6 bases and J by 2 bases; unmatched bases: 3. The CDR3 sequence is CASRTTGTNEKLFF. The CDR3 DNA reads TGTGCCAGTAGGACGACAGGGACTAATGAAAAACTGTTTTTT.

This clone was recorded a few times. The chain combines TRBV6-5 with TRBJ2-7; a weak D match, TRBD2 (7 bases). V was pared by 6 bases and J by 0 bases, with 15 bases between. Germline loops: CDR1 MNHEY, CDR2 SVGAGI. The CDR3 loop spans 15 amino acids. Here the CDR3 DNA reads TGTGCCAGCAGGGAGGGGGGGGCTAGCTCCTACGAGCAGTACTTC. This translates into CASREGGASSYEQYF.

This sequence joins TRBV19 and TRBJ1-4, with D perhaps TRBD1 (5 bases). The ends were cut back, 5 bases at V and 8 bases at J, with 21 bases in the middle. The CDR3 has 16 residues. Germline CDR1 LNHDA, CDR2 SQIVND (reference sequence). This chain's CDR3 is CASSLPGGGFGEKLFF. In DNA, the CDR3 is TGTGCCAGTAGTCTCCCCGGGGGGGGGTTCGGCGAAAAACTGTTTTTT. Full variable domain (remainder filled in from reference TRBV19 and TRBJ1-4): DGGITQSPKYLFRKEGQNVTLSCEQNLNHDAMYWYRQDPGQGLRLIYYSQIVNDFQKGDIAEGYSVSREKKESFPLTVTSAQKNPTAFYLCASSLPGGGFGEKLFFGSGTQLSVL.

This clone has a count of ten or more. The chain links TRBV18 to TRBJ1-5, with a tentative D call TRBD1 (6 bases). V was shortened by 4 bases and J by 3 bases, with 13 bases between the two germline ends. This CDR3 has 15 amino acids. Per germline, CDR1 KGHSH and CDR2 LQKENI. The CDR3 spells CASSQKTGNNQPQHF. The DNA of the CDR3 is TGTGCCAGCTCACAAAAAACAGGGAACAATCAGCCCCAGCATTTT. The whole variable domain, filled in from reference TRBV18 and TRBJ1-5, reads NAGVMQNPRHLVRRRGQEARLRCSPMKGHSHVYWYRQLPEEGLKFMVYLQKENIIDESGMPKERFSAEFPKEGPSILRIQQVVRGDSAAYFCASSQKTGNNQPQHFGDGTRLSIL.

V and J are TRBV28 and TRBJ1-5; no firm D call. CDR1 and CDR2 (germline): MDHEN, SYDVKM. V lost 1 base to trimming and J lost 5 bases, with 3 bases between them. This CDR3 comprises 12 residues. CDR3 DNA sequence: TGTGCCAGCAGTTTATCGGATCAGCCCCAGCATTTT. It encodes CASSLSDQPQHF.

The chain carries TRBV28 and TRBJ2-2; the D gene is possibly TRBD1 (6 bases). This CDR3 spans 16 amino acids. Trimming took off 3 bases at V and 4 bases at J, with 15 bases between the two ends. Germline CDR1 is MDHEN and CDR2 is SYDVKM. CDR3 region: CASSLWGRPPTGELFF. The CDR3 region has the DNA TGTGCCAGCAGTTTGTGGGGGCGTCCCCCCACCGGGGAGCTGTTTTTT.

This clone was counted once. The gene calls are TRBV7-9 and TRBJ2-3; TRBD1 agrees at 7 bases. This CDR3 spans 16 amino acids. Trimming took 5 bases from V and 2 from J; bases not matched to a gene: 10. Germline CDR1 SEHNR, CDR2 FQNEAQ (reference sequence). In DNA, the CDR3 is TGTGCCAGCAGCCCCAACAGGGGCCGGAACACAGATACGCAGTATTTT. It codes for CASSPNRGRNTDTQYF.

The CDR3 protein is CASHYEGGANTEAFF. The DNA of the CDR3 is TGTGCCAGCCATTACGAGGGAGGGGCGAACACTGAAGCTTTCTTT. The V call is TRBV18, the J call TRBJ1-1, with TRBD1 as a possible D gene (5 bases). Germline CDR1 is KGHSH and CDR2 is LQKENI. The germline V and J ends were trimmed by 8 bases and 1 base, with 17 bases remaining between them. The CDR3 has 15 amino acids. Filled out from reference TRBV18 and TRBJ1-1, the complete variable domain reads NAGVMQNPRHLVRRRGQEARLRCSPMKGHSHVYWYRQLPEEGLKFMVYLQKENIIDESGMPKERFSAEFPKEGPSILRIQQVVRGDSAAYFCASHYEGGANTEAFFGQGTRLTVV.

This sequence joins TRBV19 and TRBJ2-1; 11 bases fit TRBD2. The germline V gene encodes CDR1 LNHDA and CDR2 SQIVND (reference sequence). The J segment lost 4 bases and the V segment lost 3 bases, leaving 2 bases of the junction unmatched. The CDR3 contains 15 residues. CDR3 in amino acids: CASSMLAGGYNEQFF. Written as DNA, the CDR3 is TGTGCCAGTAGTATGCTAGCGGGAGGTTACAATGAGCAGTTCTTC.

CDR3 region: CASSPRVGSPLHF. CDR3 in DNA: TGTGCCAGCAGCCCCAGGGTTGGTTCACCCCTCCACTTT. This chain links TRBV11-2 with TRBJ1-6, with D perhaps matching TRBD1 (5 bases). The CDR3 covers 13 residues. Germline CDR1 and CDR2: SGHAT and FQNNGV. Deletions cut 5 bases from V and 9 bases from J, with 11 bases between.

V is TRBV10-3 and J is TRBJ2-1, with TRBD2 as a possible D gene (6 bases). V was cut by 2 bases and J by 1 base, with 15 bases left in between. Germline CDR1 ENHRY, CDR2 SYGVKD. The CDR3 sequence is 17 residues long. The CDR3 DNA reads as TGTGCCATCAGTGAGGGGGCGGGGAGTAGGTCCTACAATGAGCAGTTCTTC. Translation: CAISEGAGSRSYNEQFF.

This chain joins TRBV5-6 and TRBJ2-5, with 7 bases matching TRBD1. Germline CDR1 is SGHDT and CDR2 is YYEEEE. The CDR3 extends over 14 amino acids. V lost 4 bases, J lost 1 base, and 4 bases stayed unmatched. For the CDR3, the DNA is TGTGCCAGCAGCGTTACAGGGGTCCAAGAGACCCAGTACTTC. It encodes CASSVTGVQETQYF.